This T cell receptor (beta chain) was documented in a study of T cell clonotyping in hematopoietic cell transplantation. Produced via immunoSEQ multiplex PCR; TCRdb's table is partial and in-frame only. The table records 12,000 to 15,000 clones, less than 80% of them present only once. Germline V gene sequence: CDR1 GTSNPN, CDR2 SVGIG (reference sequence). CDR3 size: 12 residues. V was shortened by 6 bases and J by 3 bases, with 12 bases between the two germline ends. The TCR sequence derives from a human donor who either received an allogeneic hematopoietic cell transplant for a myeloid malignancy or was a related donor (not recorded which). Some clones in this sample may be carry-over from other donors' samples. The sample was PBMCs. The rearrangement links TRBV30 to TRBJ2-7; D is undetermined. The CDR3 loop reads CACTAPGYEQYF. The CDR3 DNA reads TGTGCCTGTACAGCTCCCGGCTACGAGCAGTACTTC.